These T cell receptor beta chains were read from a single sample in a study of T cell repertoires in cytomegalovirus infection. Via MiXCR, TCRdb re-called the reads, giving one row per CDR3 protein. The data show approximately 220,000 distinct CDR3 sequences, roughly 34% seen once. No cognate antigen is known for these TCRs. The sequencing here drew on CD8+ T cells from cultured PBMCs, taken from culture after CMV antigen stimulation. These TCRs come from a human donor in good health (CMV status not recorded). Some clones in this sample may be carry-over from other donors' samples. The CDR3 runs from the conserved cysteine through the conserved F or W. Fields, in order: V gene, clone size, J gene, D gene, CDR3 protein, CDR3 DNA. The D gene is left open where the match is weak. Rows give clone size only sometimes, using once, few, many, or a class for an expanded clone.

TRBV7-2	few	TRBJ2-1	-	CASSLVRRNEQFF	TGTGCCAGCAGCCTCGTCCGGCGAAATGAGCAGTTCTTC
TRBV2	-	TRBJ1-5	-	CASSEESYSNQPQHF	TGTGCCAGCAGTGAAGAGAGCTATAGCAATCAGCCCCAGCATTTT
TRBV11-2	-	TRBJ2-1	-	CASSILATQNEQFF	TGTGCCAGCAGTATTCTAGCGACGCAAAATGAGCAGTTCTTC
TRBV27	few	TRBJ2-5	-	CASSFTAGYQETQYF	TGTGCCAGCAGTTTTACGGCAGGGTACCAAGAGACCCAGTACTTC
TRBV27	-	TRBJ1-1	TRBD1	CASSPLVTGGPMNTEAFF	TGTGCCAGCAGTCCCCTCGTGACAGGGGGCCCCATGAACACTGAAGCTTTCTTT
TRBV7-4	-	TRBJ2-7	TRBD1	CASSPKGQLFYEQYF	TGTGCCAGCAGCCCTAAGGGACAGTTGTTTTACGAGCAGTACTTC
TRBV2	many	TRBJ2-7	-	CASSEDPSDTSYEQYF	TGTGCCAGCAGTGAAGACCCTTCGGACACCAGCTACGAGCAGTACTTC
TRBV5-6	-	TRBJ2-1	TRBD1	CASSLEQGVHEQFF	TGTGCCAGCAGCTTGGAACAGGGGGTACATGAGCAGTTCTTC
TRBV6-5	-	TRBJ1-4	-	CASRRLNEKLFF	TGTGCCAGCAGACGGCTTAATGAAAAACTGTTTTTT
TRBV28	-	TRBJ2-1	TRBD1	CASSLGTGRLDEQFF	TGTGCCAGCAGTCTAGGGACAGGGCGGCTCGATGAGCAGTTCTTC
TRBV12-5	-	TRBJ1-1	-	CASGSNLEAFF	TGTGCTAGTGGTTCGAACCTTGAAGCTTTCTTT
TRBV7-4	once	TRBJ1-1	-	CASSGQAEAFF	TGTGCCAGCAGCGGGCAGGCTGAAGCTTTCTTT
TRBV6-1	-	TRBJ2-7	TRBD1	CASSRSRGQGDYEQYF	TGTGCCAGCAGTAGAAGTAGGGGACAGGGGGACTACGAGCAGTACTTC
TRBV7-9	-	TRBJ1-6	-	CASSFSGDYNSPLHF	TGTGCCAGCAGCTTTTCGGGGGACTATAATTCACCCCTCCACTTT
TRBV7-9	-	TRBJ2-6	-	CASSPFGSGANVLTF	TGTGCCAGCAGCCCCTTCGGGTCCGGGGCCAACGTCCTGACTTTC
TRBV12-3/TRBV12-4	few	TRBJ2-2	TRBD1	CASSFRQGNTGELFF	TGTGCCAGCAGTTTCCGACAGGGGAACACCGGGGAGCTGTTTTTT
TRBV6-1	few	TRBJ2-1	TRBD1	CASSGGTGVRNEQFF	TGTGCCAGCAGTGGGGGGACAGGGGTTCGCAATGAGCAGTTCTTC
TRBV7-9	few	TRBJ2-1	-	CASSSGRGLIEQFF	TGTGCCAGCAGCTCGGGGCGGGGACTTATTGAGCAGTTCTTC
TRBV7-4	-	TRBJ2-3	-	CASSSRYEEDTQYF	TGTGCCAGCAGCTCCAGATACGAGGAGGATACGCAGTATTTT
TRBV6-2/TRBV6-3	-	TRBJ2-7	-	CASSYAGETYEQYF	TGTGCCAGCAGTTACGCAGGAGAAACCTACGAGCAGTACTTC
TRBV27	-	TRBJ2-6	-	CASSLVYSGANVLTF	TGTGCCAGCAGTTTAGTCTACTCTGGGGCCAACGTCCTGACTTTC
TRBV7-9	few	TRBJ2-1	-	CASSKKEEMNEQFF	TGTGCCAGCAGCAAAAAGGAAGAGATGAATGAGCAGTTCTTC
TRBV28	-	TRBJ2-5	TRBD2	CASTGLAGLQETQYF	TGTGCCAGCACCGGACTAGCGGGACTCCAAGAGACCCAGTACTTC
TRBV27	-	TRBJ2-1	-	CASSLFQAYQDGKQFF	TGTGCCAGCAGTTTATTCCAGGCGTACCAGGATGGGAAGCAGTTCTTC